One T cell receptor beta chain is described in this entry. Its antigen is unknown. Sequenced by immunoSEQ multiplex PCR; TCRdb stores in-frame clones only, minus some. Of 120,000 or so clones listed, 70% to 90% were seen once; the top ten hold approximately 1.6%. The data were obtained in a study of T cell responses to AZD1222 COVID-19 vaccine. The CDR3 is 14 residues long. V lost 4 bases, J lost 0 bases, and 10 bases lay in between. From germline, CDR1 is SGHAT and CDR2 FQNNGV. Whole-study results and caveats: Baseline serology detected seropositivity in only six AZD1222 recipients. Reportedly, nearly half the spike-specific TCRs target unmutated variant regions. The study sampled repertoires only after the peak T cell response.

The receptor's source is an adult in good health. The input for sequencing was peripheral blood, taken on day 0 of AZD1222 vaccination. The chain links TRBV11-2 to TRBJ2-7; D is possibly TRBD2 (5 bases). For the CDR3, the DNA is TGTGCCAGCAGCTGGGCCGGGGTCTCCTACGAGCAGTACTTC. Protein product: CASSWAGVSYEQYF.